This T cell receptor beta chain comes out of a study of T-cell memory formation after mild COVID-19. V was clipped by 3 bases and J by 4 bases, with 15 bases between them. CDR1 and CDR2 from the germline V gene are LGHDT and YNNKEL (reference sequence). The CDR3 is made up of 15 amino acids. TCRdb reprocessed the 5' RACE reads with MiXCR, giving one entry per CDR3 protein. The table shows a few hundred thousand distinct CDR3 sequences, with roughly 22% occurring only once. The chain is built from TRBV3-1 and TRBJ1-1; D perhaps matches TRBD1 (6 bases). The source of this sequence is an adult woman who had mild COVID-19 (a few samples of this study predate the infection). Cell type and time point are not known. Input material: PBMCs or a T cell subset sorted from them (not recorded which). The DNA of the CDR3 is TGTGCCAGCAGCCAGGCGGCAGGGGTTGGCACTGAAGCTTTCTTT. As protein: CASSQAAGVGTEAFF.